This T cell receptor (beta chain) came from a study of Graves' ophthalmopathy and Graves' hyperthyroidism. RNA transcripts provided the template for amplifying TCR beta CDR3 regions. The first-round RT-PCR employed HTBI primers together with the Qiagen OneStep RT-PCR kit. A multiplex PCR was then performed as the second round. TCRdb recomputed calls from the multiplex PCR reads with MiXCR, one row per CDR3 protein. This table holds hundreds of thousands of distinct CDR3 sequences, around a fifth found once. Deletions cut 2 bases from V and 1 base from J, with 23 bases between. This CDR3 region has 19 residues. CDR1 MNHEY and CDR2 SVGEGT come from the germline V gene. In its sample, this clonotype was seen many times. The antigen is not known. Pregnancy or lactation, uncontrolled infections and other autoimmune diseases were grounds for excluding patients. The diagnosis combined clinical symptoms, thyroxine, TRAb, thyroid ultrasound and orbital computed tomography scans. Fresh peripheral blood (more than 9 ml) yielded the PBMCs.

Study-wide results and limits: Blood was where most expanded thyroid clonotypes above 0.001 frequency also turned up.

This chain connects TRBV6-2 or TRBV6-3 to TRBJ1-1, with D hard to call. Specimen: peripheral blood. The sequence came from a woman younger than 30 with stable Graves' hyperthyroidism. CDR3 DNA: TGTGCCAGCAGTTACCGGGATCCCGGGCAAAATTGGAGGAACACTGAAGCTTTCTTT. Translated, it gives CASSYRDPGQNWRNTEAFF.